The TCR beta chain under discussion was sequenced for a study of blood T cell repertoires in COVID-19. Study as a whole: Italy, Spain and the United States were the sources of the convalescent and acute COVID-19 samples.

Germline V gives CDR1 SGHAT, CDR2 FQDESV (reference sequence). V lost 5 bases, J lost 0 bases, and 11 bases lay in between. This CDR3 is built from 15 residues. TCRdb's copy holds only in-frame clones and misses some; the assay was immunoSEQ multiplex PCR. The data hold 150,000 to 200,000 clones, with more than 75% observed a single time. This rearrangement joins TRBV11-1 to TRBJ2-4, with D possibly being TRBD1 (5 bases). Sequencing was done on a sample of peripheral blood. This TCR derives from a woman between 65 and 79 years old with COVID-19, enrolled during active disease. The CDR3 DNA reads as TGTGCCAGCAGCATTCTGCAGGGAGCCAAAAACATTCAGTACTTC. As protein: CASSILQGAKNIQYF.